What follows are 23 T cell receptor beta chains derived from one specimen sequenced in a study of blood T cell repertoires in COVID-19. The table came from immunoSEQ multiplex PCR; TCRdb's copy has only in-frame clones and leaves some out. Of approximately 150,000 clones in the sample, around 80% were seen once. Sequences were obtained from PBMCs or T cells enriched from blood (not recorded which). These receptors all stem from a man aged 40-49 years with acute COVID-19.

The rearrangement uses TRBV9 and TRBJ1-1; TRBD1 aligns across 8 bases. The CDR3 runs to 12 residues. CDR1 is SGDLS, CDR2 YYNGEE, per germline. V shed 3 bases and J 8 bases; nucleotides not matched to a gene: 3. The CDR3 region is CASSDRGLEAFF. Written as DNA, the CDR3 is TGTGCCAGCAGCGACAGGGGGTTAGAAGCTTTCTTT.

This chain connects TRBV7-3 to TRBJ2-1; TRBD2 agrees at 13 bases. CDR1 is SGHTA, CDR2 FQGTGA, per germline. The CDR3 is 18 residues long. V was pared by 5 bases and J by 8 bases, with 15 bases of the junction left unmatched. The CDR3 nucleotides are TGTGCCAGCAGCCCGAATCCGGGACTAGCGGGGTCGGGCGATGAGCAGTTCTTC. Translating gives CASSPNPGLAGSGDEQFF.

J is TRBJ2-3 and V is TRBV19; tentative D call: TRBD2 (5 bases). CDR1 and CDR2 from the germline V gene are LNHDA and SQIVND (reference sequence). This CDR3 has 13 residues. The V gene lost 6 bases and the J gene lost 2 bases, with 9 bases spanning the gap. The CDR3 here is CASSDRDTDTQYF. The CDR3, as DNA: TGTGCCAGTAGCGACCGGGACACAGATACGCAGTATTTT. Full variable domain (missing parts from reference TRBV19 and TRBJ2-3): DGGITQSPKYLFRKEGQNVTLSCEQNLNHDAMYWYRQDPGQGLRLIYYSQIVNDFQKGDIAEGYSVSREKKESFPLTVTSAQKNPTAFYLCASSDRDTDTQYFGPGTRLTVL.

The genes are TRBV29-1 and TRBJ1-2, with D hard to call. Looked up from germline, CDR1 is SQVTM and CDR2 is ANQGSEA. Trimming stripped 6 bases from V and 4 bases from J, with 15 bases between. The CDR3 is 13 amino acids. The CDR3 DNA follows: TGCAGCGTCTCACCGGGGAACCGCTATGGCTACACCTTC. Translating gives CSVSPGNRYGYTF.

This clone was counted a few times. The chain joins TRBV6-4 to TRBJ1-2, with D uncertain. Germline-derived CDR1 and CDR2 are MRHNA and SNTAGT. The CDR3 is 13 residues long. Trimming stripped 9 bases from V and 5 bases from J, with 16 bases between. CDR3 nucleotide sequence: TGTGCCAGTTCGACGGAGCCGGGGTATGGCTACACCTTC. It codes for CASSTEPGYGYTF.

The chain has TRBV11-2 and TRBJ1-1; D unclear. Per the germline V gene, CDR1 is SGHAT and CDR2 is FQNNGV. The CDR3 has 17 residues. V gave up 6 bases and J gave up 0 bases, with 20 bases separating them. As DNA, the CDR3 is TGTGCCAGCAGTCATCTTGGCAGACCCGACATGAACACTGAAGCTTTCTTT. This gives the protein CASSHLGRPDMNTEAFF.

This clone was seen more than once but under ten times. The chain combines TRBV27 with TRBJ1-2, with 7 bases identical to TRBD1. Germline V gives CDR1 MNHEY, CDR2 SMNVEV (reference sequence). The CDR3 spans 13 residues. The ends lost 4 bases at V and 5 bases at J; junction bases unmatched: 4. The CDR3 region is CASSSNRGYGYTF. The CDR3 bases are TGTGCCAGCAGTTCAAACAGGGGTTATGGCTACACCTTC.

This clone was detected only a few times. This sequence joins TRBV4-1 and TRBJ2-5; possibly TRBD2 for D (6 bases). CDR3 length: 16 amino acids. V lost 1 base, J lost 2 bases, and 14 bases lay in between. Germline lookup yields CDR1 MGHRA and CDR2 YSYEKL. CDR3 bases: TGCGCCAGCAGCCAAGTGGGGATGGAGGGGCAAGAGACCCAGTACTTC. As protein: CASSQVGMEGQETQYF.

A single count supports this clone. The V gene is TRBV11-2, the J gene TRBJ1-1, with D possibly matching TRBD1 (5 bases). Germline CDR1 reads SGHAT; CDR2 reads FQNNGV. Trimming left V 5 bases short and J 4 bases short, with 17 bases between. This CDR3 spans 15 amino acids. CDR3 DNA: TGTGCCAGCAGCCCGCAAACGGGGCGGGGCACTGAAGCTTTCTTT. This sequence encodes CASSPQTGRGTEAFF.

The chain combines TRBV18 with TRBJ1-2; a possible D gene is TRBD1 (6 bases). CDR1 and CDR2 (germline): KGHSH, LQKENI. The length of the CDR3 is 16 residues. The V end lost 2 bases, the J end lost 3 bases, and 16 bases lay between the germline ends. The chain's CDR3 is CASSPISRPGDYGYTF. Written as DNA, the CDR3 is TGTGCCAGCTCACCAATATCTCGGCCAGGGGACTATGGCTACACCTTC.

This sequence joins TRBV19 and TRBJ1-2; 7 bases line up with TRBD1. Germline V gives CDR1 LNHDA, CDR2 SQIVND (reference sequence). CDR3 size: 12 residues. V gave up 4 bases and J gave up 8 bases; unmatched junction bases: 4. In DNA, the CDR3 is TGTGCCAGTAGTACCTCACAGGGGGGCTACACCTTC. It codes for CASSTSQGGYTF. The full variable domain, with the rest looked up from reference TRBV19 and TRBJ1-2, is DGGITQSPKYLFRKEGQNVTLSCEQNLNHDAMYWYRQDPGQGLRLIYYSQIVNDFQKGDIAEGYSVSREKKESFPLTVTSAQKNPTAFYLCASSTSQGGYTFGSGTRLTVV.

This CDR3 is CASARISGGNEQFF. CDR3 DNA sequence: TGCGCCAGCGCCAGAATTAGCGGGGGAAATGAGCAGTTCTTC. The chain is built from TRBV5-1 and TRBJ2-1; TRBD2 matches at 9 bases. Trimming took 7 bases from V and 7 from J; bases not matched to a gene: 9. Germline CDR1 reads SGHRS; CDR2 reads YFSETQ. CDR3 length: 14 amino acids.

This chain uses TRBV29-1 with TRBJ2-2, with 8 positions matching TRBD1. This CDR3 contains 14 residues. The V gene end was trimmed by 4 bases and the J gene end by 6 bases; junction bases not matched to a gene: 7. CDR1 is SQVTM, CDR2 ANQGSEA, per germline. Here the CDR3 reads CSVGDRGRAGELFF. CDR3 DNA: TGCAGCGTTGGCGACAGGGGTAGGGCCGGGGAGCTGTTTTTT.

The rearrangement joins TRBV3-1 (or the pseudogene TRBV3-2) to TRBJ1-3; the match to TRBD1 covers 12 bases. Per the germline V gene, CDR1 is LGHDT and CDR2 is YNNKEL (reference sequence). This CDR3 comprises 19 residues. The junction had 10 bases not matched to a gene; V was cut back by 0 bases and J by 4 bases. The CDR3 loop reads CASSQDAGQGARPGNTIYF. The CDR3 DNA follows: TGTGCCAGCAGCCAAGATGCGGGACAGGGGGCAAGACCCGGAAACACCATATATTTT.

This clone came up a few times. The gene calls are TRBV5-1 and TRBJ2-7, with 8 bases aligning to TRBD2. CDR3 length equals 16 residues. The germline CDR1 and CDR2 sequences are SGHRS and YFSETQ. V was clipped by 0 bases and J by 7 bases; unmatched bases: 12. CDR3 amino acids: CASSLALGAGGGEQYF. DNA for the CDR3: TGCGCCAGCAGCTTGGCCCTGGGGGCGGGAGGTGGTGAGCAGTACTTC.

This clone occurred a few times. V gene TRBV19 combines with J gene TRBJ1-5; TRBD1 matches 7 bases. The CDR3 totals 17 residues. Losses at the gene ends were 3 bases for V and 5 bases for J; bases not matched to a gene: 13. Germline V gives CDR1 LNHDA, CDR2 SQIVND (reference sequence). CDR3 nucleotide sequence: TGTGCCAGTAGTATCTCCGGCAGGGGGATCCCAGATCAGCCCCAGCATTTT. It translates to CASSISGRGIPDQPQHF.

V usage is TRBV28 and J usage is TRBJ1-4; 7 nucleotides line up with TRBD1. Germline V gives CDR1 MDHEN, CDR2 SYDVKM. The V segment lost 5 bases and the J segment 4 bases; nucleotides outside the gene matches: 10. The CDR3 is made up of 16 amino acids. CDR3 nucleotides: TGTGCCAGCAGTCTCTTACCGGGACAGCTTAATGAAAAACTGTTTTTT. This gives the protein CASSLLPGQLNEKLFF.

In this sample, this clone turned up once. This chain links TRBV30 with TRBJ2-7, with 10 bases that match TRBD2. Losses at the gene ends were 4 bases for V and 7 bases for J; bases not matched to a gene: 10. Per germline, CDR1 GTSNPN and CDR2 SVGIG (reference sequence). The CDR3 loop spans 14 amino acids. The CDR3 region is CAWKIAGGQREQYF. DNA for the CDR3: TGTGCCTGGAAGATAGCGGGGGGCCAAAGAGAGCAGTACTTC.

V is TRBV19 and J is TRBJ1-1, with 9 bases lining up with TRBD1. Unmatched junction bases numbered 8, after V lost 5 bases and J lost 4 bases. This CDR3 has 15 residues. Germline V gene data show CDR1 as LNHDA and CDR2 as SQIVND (reference sequence). As DNA, the CDR3 is TGTGCCAGTAGTTTTACAGGGGGCGGACGCACTGAAGCTTTCTTT. Protein sequence: CASSFTGGGRTEAFF.

This clone was detected a few times. The chain couples TRBV11-2 to TRBJ1-1; tentative D call: TRBD1 (6 bases). V was shortened by 5 bases and J by 5 bases, with 15 bases between the two germline ends. Germline CDR1 is SGHAT and CDR2 is FQNNGV. There are 14 residues in the CDR3. CDR3 region: CASSPRPQGTEAFF. CDR3 DNA sequence: TGTGCCAGCAGCCCCCGGCCTCAGGGGACTGAAGCTTTCTTT.

The chain joins TRBV5-6 to TRBJ1-6; TRBD1 is a possible D gene (5 bases). The CDR3 runs 13 residues. Per germline, CDR1 SGHDT and CDR2 YYEEEE. Trimming took 2 bases from V and 9 from J, leaving 9 bases between them. The CDR3 sequence: CASSLGVGSPLHF. The CDR3 DNA reads as TGTGCCAGCAGCTTAGGGGTCGGTTCACCCCTCCACTTT.

The chain is built from TRBV9 and TRBJ2-1, with 7 bases that match TRBD2. This CDR3 is built from 14 residues. V shed 6 bases, J shed 5 bases, and the junction held 8 bases outside the gene matches. From germline, CDR1 is SGDLS and CDR2 YYNGEE. The DNA for the CDR3 is TGTGCCAGCAAGGGCGGGAGCCCCCACAATGAGCAGTTCTTC. Amino acid sequence: CASKGGSPHNEQFF.

The genes are TRBV9 and TRBJ1-1; 9 bases fit TRBD1. This CDR3 region has 15 residues. Germline V gene data show CDR1 as SGDLS and CDR2 as YYNGEE. Unmatched junction bases numbered 7, after V lost 6 bases and J lost 1 base. The CDR3 sequence: CASTRQGEGNTEAFF. The CDR3, as DNA: TGTGCCAGCACTAGACAGGGGGAGGGGAACACTGAAGCTTTCTTT.